A selection of T cell receptor beta chains follows, all from one sample in a study of T-cell memory formation after mild COVID-19. A single record per CDR3 protein comes from TCRdb applying MiXCR to the 5' RACE reads. Of hundreds of thousands of distinct CDR3 sequences in the sample, 25% to 30% were seen once. Sample: PBMCs or a T cell subset sorted from them (not recorded which). These receptors all come from an adult woman who had mild COVID-19 (a few samples of this study predate the infection). Cell type and time point are not known. The CDR3 runs from the conserved cysteine through the conserved F or W. The D gene is left open where the match is weak. Only part of the rows carry a size: once, few, many, or a class if the clone is expanded.

v_gene	j_gene	abundance	d_gene	CDR3aa	CDR3nt
TRBV5-1	TRBJ1-1	once	NA	CASSLRGEGSNTEAFF	TGCGCCAGCAGCTTGAGGGGAGAGGGGTCGAACACTGAAGCTTTCTTT
TRBV29-1	TRBJ2-3	NA	TRBD2	CSVGRLAGGLSTDTQYF	TGCAGCGTTGGACGACTAGCGGGAGGGCTAAGCACAGATACGCAGTATTTT
TRBV15	TRBJ2-5	few	NA	CATSREAVQETQYF	TGTGCCACCAGCAGAGAGGCGGTTCAAGAGACCCAGTACTTC
TRBV4-2	TRBJ1-1	NA	NA	CASSPPRGINTEAFF	TGTGCCAGCAGCCCCCCGCGGGGAATTAACACTGAAGCTTTCTTT
TRBV6-2/TRBV6-3	TRBJ1-5	NA	TRBD1	CASAQQGAFQPQHF	TGTGCCAGCGCGCAACAGGGGGCATTTCAGCCCCAGCATTTT
TRBV10-3	TRBJ2-7	few	TRBD2	CAISEPREGSSYEQYF	TGTGCCATCAGTGAGCCTCGGGAGGGAAGCTCCTACGAGCAGTACTTC
TRBV5-1	TRBJ2-5	NA	TRBD1	CASSHYGQGALRETQYF	TGCGCCAGCAGCCACTATGGACAGGGGGCGCTGAGAGAGACCCAGTACTTC
TRBV20-1	TRBJ2-7	NA	NA	CSASWGLSLEQYF	TGCAGTGCTAGTTGGGGTCTTTCCCTCGAGCAGTACTTC
TRBV6-5	TRBJ2-7	NA	TRBD2	CASRPHWSGRRKPSSYEQYF	TGTGCCAGCAGGCCCCACTGGAGCGGGAGGCGAAAACCTAGCTCCTACGAGCAGTACTTC
TRBV25-1	TRBJ2-1	NA	TRBD2	CASSPGRTSGSLGNEQFF	TGTGCCAGCAGCCCAGGCAGGACTAGCGGGAGTTTGGGCAATGAGCAGTTCTTC
TRBV11-3	TRBJ1-4	NA	NA	CASSPRGSLNEKLFF	TGTGCCAGCAGCCCCCGAGGGAGTCTCAATGAAAAACTGTTTTTT
TRBV28	TRBJ1-2	few	NA	CASSTQGGYTF	TGTGCCAGCAGTACACAAGGCGGCTACACCTTC
TRBV5-6	TRBJ2-7	few	NA	CASSLASGDEQYF	TGTGCCAGCAGCTTGGCCTCTGGGGACGAGCAGTACTTC
TRBV30	TRBJ1-2	NA	NA	CAWRSGGYGYTF	TGTGCCTGGAGGTCCGGGGGCTATGGCTACACCTTC
TRBV4-1	TRBJ1-2	once	NA	CASSQGSGRRDYGYTF	TGCGCCAGCAGCCAAGGGTCAGGGAGGAGGGACTATGGCTACACCTTC
TRBV12-3/TRBV12-4	TRBJ2-1	few	TRBD2	CASSAVLGLAGGPGNEQFF	TGTGCCAGCAGCGCCGTGTTGGGACTAGCGGGAGGGCCGGGGAATGAGCAGTTCTTC
TRBV19	TRBJ2-7	NA	TRBD1	CASSTRAGQGNSYEQYF	TGTGCCAGTAGTACACGCGCGGGACAGGGAAATTCCTACGAGCAGTACTTC
TRBV6-2/TRBV6-3	TRBJ1-2	few	NA	CASSYIGLGDGYTF	TGTGCCAGCAGTTATATCGGCCTGGGGGATGGCTACACCTTC
TRBV5-1	TRBJ2-4	NA	TRBD2	CASSSTSSLNIQYF	TGCGCCAGCAGCTCGACTAGCTCGCTGAACATTCAGTACTTC
TRBV6-6	TRBJ2-7	few	TRBD2	CASRKGGGTYEQYF	TGTGCCAGCCGAAAAGGCGGGGGGACCTACGAGCAGTACTTC
TRBV7-9	TRBJ1-1	few	NA	CASSLGYGPNTEAFF	TGTGCCAGCAGCTTAGGGTACGGGCCGAACACTGAAGCTTTCTTT
TRBV4-1	TRBJ2-7	NA	NA	CASSQGAGPNSYEQYF	TGCGCCAGCAGCCAAGGTGCAGGACCCAACTCCTACGAGCAGTACTTC
TRBV24-1	TRBJ2-3	few	TRBD2	CATSDLGGLAGGTDTQYF	TGTGCCACCAGTGATTTAGGGGGACTAGCGGGGGGCACAGATACGCAGTATTTT